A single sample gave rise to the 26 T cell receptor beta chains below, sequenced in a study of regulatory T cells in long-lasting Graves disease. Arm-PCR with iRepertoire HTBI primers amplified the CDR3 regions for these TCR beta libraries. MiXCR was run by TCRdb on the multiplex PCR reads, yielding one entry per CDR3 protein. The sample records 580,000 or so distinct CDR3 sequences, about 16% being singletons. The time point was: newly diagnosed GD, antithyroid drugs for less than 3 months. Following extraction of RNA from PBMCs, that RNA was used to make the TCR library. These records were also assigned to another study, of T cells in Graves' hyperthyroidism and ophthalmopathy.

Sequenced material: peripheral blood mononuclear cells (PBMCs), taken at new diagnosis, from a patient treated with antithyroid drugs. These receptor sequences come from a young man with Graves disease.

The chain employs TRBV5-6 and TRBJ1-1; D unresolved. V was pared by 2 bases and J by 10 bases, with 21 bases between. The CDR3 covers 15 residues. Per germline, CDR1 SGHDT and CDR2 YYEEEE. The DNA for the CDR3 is TGTGCCAGCAGCTTCCGCGAGGTCCCCTCGGCTGGAGCTTTCTTT. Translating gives CASSFREVPSAGAFF.

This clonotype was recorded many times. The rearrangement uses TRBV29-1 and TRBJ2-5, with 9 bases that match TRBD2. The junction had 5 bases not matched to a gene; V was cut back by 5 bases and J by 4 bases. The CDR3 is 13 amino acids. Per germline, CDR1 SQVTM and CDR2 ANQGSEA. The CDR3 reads CSVLREGLETQYF. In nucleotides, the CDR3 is TGCAGCGTTCTGCGGGAGGGCTTAGAGACCCAGTACTTC.

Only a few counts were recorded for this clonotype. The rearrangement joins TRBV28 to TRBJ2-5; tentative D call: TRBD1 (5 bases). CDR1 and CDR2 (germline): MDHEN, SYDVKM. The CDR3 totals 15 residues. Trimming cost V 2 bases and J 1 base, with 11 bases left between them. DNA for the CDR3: TGTGCCAGCAGTTTACTGAGACAGCTCCAAGAGACCCAGTACTTC. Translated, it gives CASSLLRQLQETQYF.

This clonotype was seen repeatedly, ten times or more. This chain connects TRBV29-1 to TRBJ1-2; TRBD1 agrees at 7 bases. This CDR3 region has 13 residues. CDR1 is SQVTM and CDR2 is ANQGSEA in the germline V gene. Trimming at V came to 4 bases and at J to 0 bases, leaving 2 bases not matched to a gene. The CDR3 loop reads CSVGDRANYGYTF. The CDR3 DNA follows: TGCAGCGTTGGGGACAGAGCTAACTATGGCTACACCTTC.

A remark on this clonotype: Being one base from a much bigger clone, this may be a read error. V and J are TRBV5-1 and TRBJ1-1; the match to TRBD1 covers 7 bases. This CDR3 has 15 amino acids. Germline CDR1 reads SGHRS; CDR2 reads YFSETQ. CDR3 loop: CASGLGGQMNTEAFF. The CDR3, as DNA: TGCGCCAGCGGCTTGGGGGGACAGATGAACACTGAAGCTTTCTTT. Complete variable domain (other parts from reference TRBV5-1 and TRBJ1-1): KAGVTQTPRYLIKTRGQQVTLSCSPISGHRSVSWYQQTPGQGLQFLFEYFSETQRNKGNFPGRFSGRQFSNSRSEMNVSTLELGDSALYLCASGLGGQMNTEAFFGQGTRLTVV.

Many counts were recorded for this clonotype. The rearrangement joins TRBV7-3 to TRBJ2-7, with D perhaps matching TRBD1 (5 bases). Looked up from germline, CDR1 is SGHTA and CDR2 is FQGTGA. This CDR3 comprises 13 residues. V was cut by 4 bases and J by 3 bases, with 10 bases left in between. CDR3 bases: TGTGCCAGCAGCTCGACCCAGGGCTACGAGCAGTACTTC. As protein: CASSSTQGYEQYF.

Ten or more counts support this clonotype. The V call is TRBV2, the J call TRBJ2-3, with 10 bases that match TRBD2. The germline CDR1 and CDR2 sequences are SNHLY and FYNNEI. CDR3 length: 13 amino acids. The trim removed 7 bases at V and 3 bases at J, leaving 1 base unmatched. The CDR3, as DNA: TGTGCCAGCATAGCGGGAGGAACAGATACGCAGTATTTT. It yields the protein CASIAGGTDTQYF.

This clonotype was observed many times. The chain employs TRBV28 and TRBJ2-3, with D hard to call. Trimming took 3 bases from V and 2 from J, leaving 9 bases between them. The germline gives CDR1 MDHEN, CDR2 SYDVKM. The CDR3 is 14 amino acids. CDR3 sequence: CASSFGQNTDTQYF. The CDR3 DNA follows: TGTGCCAGCAGTTTTGGCCAAAACACAGATACGCAGTATTTT.

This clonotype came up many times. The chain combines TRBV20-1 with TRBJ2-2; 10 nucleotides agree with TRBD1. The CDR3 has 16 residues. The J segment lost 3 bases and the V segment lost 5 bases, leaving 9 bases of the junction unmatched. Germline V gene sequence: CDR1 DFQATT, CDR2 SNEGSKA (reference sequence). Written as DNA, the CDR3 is TGCAGTGCTTTGACAGGGGGCGCGCATGACACCGGGGAGCTGTTTTTT. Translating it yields CSALTGGAHDTGELFF.

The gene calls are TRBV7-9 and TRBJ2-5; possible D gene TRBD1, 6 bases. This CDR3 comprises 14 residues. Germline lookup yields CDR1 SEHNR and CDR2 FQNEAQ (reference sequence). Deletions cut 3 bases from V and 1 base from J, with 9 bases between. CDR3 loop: CASSLLTGQETQYF. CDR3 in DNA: TGTGCCAGCAGCTTGTTGACAGGCCAAGAGACCCAGTACTTC.

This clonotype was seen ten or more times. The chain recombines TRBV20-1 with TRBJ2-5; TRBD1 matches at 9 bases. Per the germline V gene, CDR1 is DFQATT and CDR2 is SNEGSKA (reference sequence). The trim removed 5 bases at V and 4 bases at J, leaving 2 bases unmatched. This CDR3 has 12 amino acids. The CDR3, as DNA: TGCAGTGCTTCGACAGGGGGAGAGACCCAGTACTTC. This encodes CSASTGGETQYF.

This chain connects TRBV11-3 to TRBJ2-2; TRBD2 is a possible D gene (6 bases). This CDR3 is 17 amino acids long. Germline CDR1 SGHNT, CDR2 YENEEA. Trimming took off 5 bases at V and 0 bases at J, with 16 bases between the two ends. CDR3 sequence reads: CASSLGLTGANTGELFF. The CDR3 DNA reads TGTGCCAGCAGCCTGGGACTGACGGGAGCGAACACCGGGGAGCTGTTTTTT.

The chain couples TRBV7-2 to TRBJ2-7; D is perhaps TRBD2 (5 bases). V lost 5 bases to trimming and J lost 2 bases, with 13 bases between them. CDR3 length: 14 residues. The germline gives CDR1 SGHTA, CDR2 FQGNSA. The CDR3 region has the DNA TGTGCCAGCAGCGCAGGACTTCTCACCTACGAGCAGTACTTC. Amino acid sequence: CASSAGLLTYEQYF.

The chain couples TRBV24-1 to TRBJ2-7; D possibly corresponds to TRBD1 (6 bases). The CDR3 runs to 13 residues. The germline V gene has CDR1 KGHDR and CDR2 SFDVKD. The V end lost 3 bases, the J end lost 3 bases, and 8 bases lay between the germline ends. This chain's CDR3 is CATSDTGHYEQYF. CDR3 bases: TGTGCCACCAGTGATACAGGGCACTACGAGCAGTACTTC.

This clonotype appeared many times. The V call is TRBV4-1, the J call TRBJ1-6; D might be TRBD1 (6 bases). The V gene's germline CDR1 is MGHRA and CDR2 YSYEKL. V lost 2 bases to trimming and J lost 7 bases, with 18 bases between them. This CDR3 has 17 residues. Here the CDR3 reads CASSQRTAWQINSPLHF. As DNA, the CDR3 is TGCGCCAGCAGCCAAAGGACAGCATGGCAGATAAATTCACCCCTCCACTTT.

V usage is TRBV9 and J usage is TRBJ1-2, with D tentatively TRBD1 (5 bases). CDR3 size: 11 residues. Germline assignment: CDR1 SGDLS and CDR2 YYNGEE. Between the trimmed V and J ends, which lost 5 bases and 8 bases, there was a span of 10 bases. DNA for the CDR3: TGTGCCAGCAGGCGGGGGGACGGCTACACCTTC. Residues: CASRRGDGYTF.

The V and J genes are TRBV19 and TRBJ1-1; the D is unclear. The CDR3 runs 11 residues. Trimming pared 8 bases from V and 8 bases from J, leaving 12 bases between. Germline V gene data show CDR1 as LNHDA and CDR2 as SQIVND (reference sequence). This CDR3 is CASESPVEAFF. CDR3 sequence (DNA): TGTGCCAGTGAAAGTCCGGTAGAAGCTTTCTTT.

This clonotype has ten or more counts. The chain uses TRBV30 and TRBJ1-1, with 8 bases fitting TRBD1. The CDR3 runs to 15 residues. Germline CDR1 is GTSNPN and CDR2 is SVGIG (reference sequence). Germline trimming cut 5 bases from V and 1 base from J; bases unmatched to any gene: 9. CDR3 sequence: CAWGQGAIRNTEAFF. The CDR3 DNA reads TGTGCCTGGGGACAGGGTGCCATCAGGAACACTGAAGCTTTCTTT.

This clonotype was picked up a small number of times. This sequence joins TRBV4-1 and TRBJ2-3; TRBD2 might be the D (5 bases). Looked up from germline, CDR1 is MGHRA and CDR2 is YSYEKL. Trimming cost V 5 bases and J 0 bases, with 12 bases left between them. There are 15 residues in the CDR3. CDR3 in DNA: TGCGCCAGCAGCAGGAGCGGCCGGAGCACAGATACGCAGTATTTT. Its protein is CASSRSGRSTDTQYF.

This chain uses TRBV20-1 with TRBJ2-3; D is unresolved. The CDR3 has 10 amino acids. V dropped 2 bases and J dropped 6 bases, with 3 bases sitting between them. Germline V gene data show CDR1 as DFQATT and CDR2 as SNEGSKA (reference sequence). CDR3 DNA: TGCAGTGCTAGATCGGATACGCAGTATTTT. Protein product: CSARSDTQYF.

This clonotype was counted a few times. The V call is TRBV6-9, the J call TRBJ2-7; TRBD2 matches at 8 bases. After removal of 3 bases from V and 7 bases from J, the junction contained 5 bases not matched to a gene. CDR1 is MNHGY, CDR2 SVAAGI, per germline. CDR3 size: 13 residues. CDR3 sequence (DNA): TGTGCCAGCAGTTACGCCACTAGCGGAGAGCAGTACTTC. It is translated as CASSYATSGEQYF.

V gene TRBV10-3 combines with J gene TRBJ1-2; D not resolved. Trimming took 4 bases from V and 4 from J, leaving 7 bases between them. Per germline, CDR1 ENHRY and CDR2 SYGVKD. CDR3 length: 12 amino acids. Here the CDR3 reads CAISGGSYGYTF. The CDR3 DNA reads TGTGCCATCAGTGGCGGCAGCTATGGCTACACCTTC.

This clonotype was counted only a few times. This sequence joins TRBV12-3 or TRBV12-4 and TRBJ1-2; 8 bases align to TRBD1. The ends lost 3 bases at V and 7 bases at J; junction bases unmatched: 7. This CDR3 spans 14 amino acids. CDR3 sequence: CASSLDREGPGYTF. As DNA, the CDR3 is TGTGCCAGCAGTTTGGACAGGGAAGGGCCTGGCTACACCTTC.

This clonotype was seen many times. DNA of the CDR3: TGCAGTGTCCTAGGTCACACCTACGAGCAGTACTTC. It encodes CSVLGHTYEQYF. This chain links TRBV20-1 with TRBJ2-7, with unresolved D. CDR1 DFQATT and CDR2 SNEGSKA come from the germline V gene (reference sequence). Trimming removed 7 bases from V and 2 bases from J, with 12 bases in between. This CDR3 has 12 residues.

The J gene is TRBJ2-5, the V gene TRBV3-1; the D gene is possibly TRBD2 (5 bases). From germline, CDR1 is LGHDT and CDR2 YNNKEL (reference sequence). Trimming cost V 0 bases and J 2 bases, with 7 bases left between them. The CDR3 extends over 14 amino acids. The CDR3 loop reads CASSQDRGQETQYF. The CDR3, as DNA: TGTGCCAGCAGCCAAGATCGCGGGCAAGAGACCCAGTACTTC.

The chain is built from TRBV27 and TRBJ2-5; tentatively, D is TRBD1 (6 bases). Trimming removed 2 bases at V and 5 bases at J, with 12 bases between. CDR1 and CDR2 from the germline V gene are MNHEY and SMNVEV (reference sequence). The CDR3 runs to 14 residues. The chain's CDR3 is CASSLQGFMETQYF. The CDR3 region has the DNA TGTGCCAGCAGTTTACAGGGGTTTATGGAGACCCAGTACTTC.